What follows are 4 T cell receptor beta chains derived from one specimen sequenced in a study of blood T cell repertoires in COVID-19. Sequenced by immunoSEQ multiplex PCR; TCRdb stores in-frame clones only, minus some. Among roughly 62,000 clones listed, roughly 79% were seen once. The sequenced sample consisted of peripheral blood. The receptors stem from a man in his sixties with acute or convalescent COVID-19.

The chain carries TRBV24-1 and TRBJ1-5; no clear D gene. This CDR3 region has 14 residues. Germline-derived CDR1 and CDR2 are KGHDR and SFDVKD. The V gene lost 5 bases and the J gene lost 3 bases, with 10 bases spanning the gap. As DNA, the CDR3 is TGTGCCACCAGTGCGAACAGTCACAATCAGCCCCAGCATTTT. This translates into CATSANSHNQPQHF.

The chain links TRBV2 to TRBJ1-4; D may be TRBD1 (5 bases). The CDR3 loop spans 12 amino acids. Germline V gene sequence: CDR1 SNHLY, CDR2 FYNNEI. The germline V and J ends were trimmed by 6 bases and 8 bases, with 10 bases remaining between them. The DNA for the CDR3 is TGTGCCAGCAGCCGGGGGTCGGAAAAACTGTTTTTT. It translates to CASSRGSEKLFF.

V and J are TRBV9 and TRBJ2-3, with TRBD2 matching 9 bases. Trimming removed 0 bases from V and 4 bases from J; junction bases left unmatched: 3. The CDR3 has 15 residues. Germline V lookup: CDR1 SGDLS, CDR2 YYNGEE. In DNA, the CDR3 is TGTGCCAGCAGCGTAGCCCTAGCGGGGCCAGATACGCAGTATTTT. This encodes CASSVALAGPDTQYF.

This clone showed up just a few times. The genes are TRBV7-9 and TRBJ2-7; D possibly corresponds to TRBD1 (6 bases). Germline CDR1 and CDR2: SEHNR and FQNEAQ (reference sequence). Trimming left V 4 bases short and J 3 bases short, with 10 bases between. CDR3 length: 13 amino acids. Here the CDR3 reads CASSSGQNYEQYF. CDR3 coding DNA: TGTGCCAGCAGCTCCGGACAGAACTACGAGCAGTACTTC.